Presented here are 30 T cell receptor beta chains from one specimen sequenced in a study of blood T cells in healthy people across ages. The second PCR ran about 6 to 12 cycles with a sample-barcoded 5' primer and J-beta primers. TCRdb re-called the 5' RACE reads with MiXCR, one entry per CDR3 protein. The table has over 700,000 distinct CDR3 sequences, about 53% seen once. The sample was blood. These receptor sequences come from an elderly man in good health.

The J gene is TRBJ1-2, the V gene TRBV6-5; D might be TRBD1 (5 bases). The CDR3 length is 14 residues. Trimming removed 5 bases at V and 5 bases at J, with 15 bases between. The germline CDR1 and CDR2 sequences are MNHEY and SVGAGI. CDR3 nucleotides: TGTGCCAGCAGTCCCACATGGGCAGGGTATGGCTACACCTTC. This sequence encodes CASSPTWAGYGYTF.

The chain employs TRBV7-2 and TRBJ2-4, with 11 bases that match TRBD1. Judging by the DNA end, TRBJ2-7 fits better; the J call may be wrong. The CDR3 sequence is 16 residues long. CDR1 is SGHTA, CDR2 FQGNSA, per germline. The CDR3 bases are TGTGCCAGCAGCCGGAGGTCTGGGACAGGGGGTGGCGAGCAGTACTTC. Protein: CASSRRSGTGGGEQYF.

This chain uses TRBV4-1 with TRBJ2-7; 9 bases align to TRBD2. Looked up from germline, CDR1 is MGHRA and CDR2 is YSYEKL. V shed 0 bases and J 0 bases; nucleotides not matched to a gene: 15. CDR3 length: 20 residues. This chain's CDR3 is CASSQELPGLAGNPSYEQYF. Written as DNA, the CDR3 is TGCGCCAGCAGCCAAGAACTCCCCGGCCTAGCGGGGAACCCCTCCTACGAGCAGTACTTC.

The gene calls are TRBV7-2 and TRBJ2-5, with a possible D match to TRBD1 (6 bases). The CDR3 is 13 residues long. V shed 7 bases and J shed 5 bases, with 14 bases lying between them. Per germline, CDR1 SGHTA and CDR2 FQGNSA. In DNA, the CDR3 is TGTGCCAGCACCTCAGGGGTTGGCGAGACCCAGTACTTC. The encoded protein is CASTSGVGETQYF.

The chain couples TRBV9 to TRBJ2-3, with 7 bases lining up with TRBD2. The CDR3 is 17 residues long. Unmatched junction bases numbered 8, after V lost 0 bases and J lost 1 base. Germline V gives CDR1 SGDLS, CDR2 YYNGEE. The CDR3 DNA follows: TGTGCCAGCAGCGTAGCTACGATAGCGGGTCGCACAGATACGCAGTATTTT. It translates to CASSVATIAGRTDTQYF.

This chain uses TRBV20-1 with TRBJ1-4; D is uncertain. V lost 3 bases, J lost 8 bases, and 10 bases lay in between. The germline gives CDR1 DFQATT, CDR2 SNEGSKA (reference sequence). The CDR3 contains 12 residues. CDR3 sequence reads: CSASPMVEKLFF. CDR3 nucleotides: TGCAGTGCTAGTCCGATGGTGGAAAAACTGTTTTTT.

This clonotype came up once. This chain uses TRBV24-1 with TRBJ2-1, with a weak D call TRBD2 (8 bases). The CDR3 runs 17 residues. The germline gives CDR1 KGHDR, CDR2 SFDVKD. The V end lost 5 bases, the J end lost 3 bases, and 19 bases lay between the germline ends. CDR3 sequence: CATSGQGSGGFYNEQFF. The CDR3 region has the DNA TGTGCCACCAGTGGACAGGGAAGCGGGGGATTCTACAATGAGCAGTTCTTC.

This clonotype turned up a few times. The rearrangement joins TRBV9 to TRBJ2-7; a weak D match, TRBD2 (5 bases). Trimming cost V 4 bases and J 4 bases, with 12 bases left between them. CDR1 and CDR2 (germline): SGDLS, YYNGEE. This CDR3 has 13 amino acids. In nucleotides, the CDR3 is TGTGCCAGCAGCTTGACGGACTTATACGAGCAGTACTTC. Its translation is CASSLTDLYEQYF.

The chain uses TRBV7-2 and TRBJ2-6; 7 nucleotides align to TRBD1. In germline, CDR1 is SGHTA, CDR2 FQGNSA. This CDR3 spans 18 amino acids. J gave up 4 bases and V 2 bases, and 11 bases lay outside the gene matches. In nucleotides, the CDR3 is TGTGCCAGCAGCTTACCGACTGACAGGGCGGGCGGGGCCAACGTCCTGACTTTC. This translates into CASSLPTDRAGGANVLTF.

This clonotype was found once. The rearrangement joins TRBV28 to TRBJ1-1, with D possibly matching TRBD1 (5 bases). V lost 5 bases and J 1 base, leaving 11 bases between the germline ends. Germline lookup yields CDR1 MDHEN and CDR2 SYDVKM. This CDR3 has 14 residues. CDR3 region: CASSGAWGNTEAFF. Here the CDR3 DNA reads TGTGCCAGCAGTGGGGCATGGGGGAACACTGAAGCTTTCTTT.

CDR3 nucleotides: TGTGCCAGCAGCTGGGGGACTAGCGGGACACCCTACAATGAGCAGTTCTTC. Its protein is CASSWGTSGTPYNEQFF. The chain combines TRBV11-2 with TRBJ2-1; TRBD2 aligns across 13 bases. V shed 4 bases and J 2 bases; nucleotides not matched to a gene: 5. Germline V CDR1 and CDR2: SGHAT, FQNNGV. The CDR3 is made up of 17 amino acids.

The gene calls are TRBV28 and TRBJ2-4; D is ambiguous. The assigned J gene may be wrong: the sequence end matches TRBJ2-7 better. The CDR3 totals 16 residues. Germline lookup yields CDR1 MDHEN and CDR2 SYDVKM. The CDR3 nucleotides are TGTGCCAGCAGTCCCATTCACGCGCTTTGGGCGACCGAGCAGTACTTC. It translates to CASSPIHALWATEQYF.

V gene TRBV20-1 combines with J gene TRBJ2-4; maybe TRBD2 (7 bases). With 3 bases removed from V and 10 bases from J, the gap between germline ends came to 28 bases. The germline V gene encodes CDR1 DFQATT and CDR2 SNEGSKA (reference sequence). This CDR3 comprises 17 residues. The CDR3 is CSARAFGEGGEKGIQYF. CDR3 DNA: TGCAGTGCTAGGGCATTCGGGGAGGGGGGGGAAAAAGGGATTCAGTACTTC.

The chain joins TRBV29-1 to TRBJ1-2; D may be TRBD1 (6 bases). The germline gives CDR1 SQVTM, CDR2 ANQGSEA. Between the trimmed V and J ends, which lost 4 bases and 0 bases, there was a span of 15 bases. The CDR3 is made up of 15 amino acids. The chain's CDR3 is CSVGRMGAANYGYTF. CDR3 sequence (DNA): TGCAGCGTTGGGCGAATGGGGGCCGCTAACTATGGCTACACCTTC.

The CDR3 DNA reads TGTGCCAGCAGCAAGACAGGCCAGGAACTGTTTTTT. Amino acid sequence: CASSKTGQELFF. This chain links TRBV2 with TRBJ1-4; a possible D gene is TRBD1 (6 bases). The CDR3 sequence is 12 residues long. The germline CDR1 and CDR2 sequences are SNHLY and FYNNEI. V was pared by 6 bases and J by 12 bases, with 14 bases between. Supplemented by reference TRBV2 and TRBJ1-4, the full variable domain reads EPEVTQTPSHQVTQMGQEVILRCVPISNHLYFYWYRQILGQKVEFLVSFYNNEISEKSEIFDDQFSVERPDGSNFTLKIRSTKLEDSAMYFCASSKTGQELFFGSGTQLSVL.

The J gene is TRBJ2-4, the V gene TRBV13, with D possibly matching TRBD2 (5 bases). V was shortened by 9 bases and J by 4 bases, with 10 bases between the two germline ends. The germline V gene encodes CDR1 PRHDT and CDR2 FYEKMQ (reference sequence). The CDR3 runs to 12 residues. Here the CDR3 reads CASSVMKNIQYF. CDR3 nucleotides: TGTGCCAGTAGCGTTATGAAAAACATTCAGTACTTC.

The chain links TRBV15 to TRBJ2-7; 10 bases are a match to TRBD1. This CDR3 has 16 residues. V lost 0 bases, J lost 2 bases, and 4 bases stayed unmatched. CDR1 LNHNV and CDR2 YYDKDF come from the germline V gene (reference sequence). CDR3 sequence reads: CATSRDVGTGAYEQYF. Here the CDR3 DNA reads TGTGCCACCAGCAGAGATGTTGGGACAGGGGCCTACGAGCAGTACTTC.

This clonotype was seen only a few times. The chain links TRBV29-1 to TRBJ2-1; D possibly corresponds to TRBD2 (5 bases). The CDR3 is made up of 11 amino acids. The germline V gene encodes CDR1 SQVTM and CDR2 ANQGSEA. Between the trimmed V and J ends, which lost 7 bases and 6 bases, there was a span of 10 bases. In DNA form, the CDR3 reads TGCAGCGCCGGGGAGACCAATGAGCAGTTCTTC. It encodes CSAGETNEQFF.

The rearrangement joins TRBV20-1 to TRBJ2-2; D perhaps matches TRBD2 (6 bases). The CDR3 runs to 16 residues. Germline CDR1 is DFQATT and CDR2 is SNEGSKA (reference sequence). V lost 3 bases and J 2 bases, leaving 16 bases between the germline ends. The CDR3 loop reads CSARPSEEFNTGELFF. The CDR3 DNA reads TGCAGTGCTAGGCCTAGCGAGGAATTTAACACCGGGGAGCTGTTTTTT.

The chain recombines TRBV20-1 with TRBJ2-3, with TRBD2 matching over 8 bases. Per germline, CDR1 DFQATT and CDR2 SNEGSKA (reference sequence). V lost 4 bases and J lost 0; bases outside the gene matches: 9. The CDR3 is made up of 16 amino acids. This chain's CDR3 is CSATSGLVGSTDTQYF. CDR3 sequence (DNA): TGCAGTGCTACCTCGGGACTAGTAGGCAGCACAGATACGCAGTATTTT.

The chain has TRBV10-3 and TRBJ2-1; 10 bases align to TRBD2. From germline, CDR1 is ENHRY and CDR2 SYGVKD. V shed 6 bases and J 7 bases; nucleotides not matched to a gene: 15. The length of the CDR3 is 17 residues. CDR3 amino acids: CAIRRAGSSGSSNEQFF. The CDR3, as DNA: TGTGCCATCAGACGAGCGGGGTCTAGCGGGAGTTCGAATGAGCAGTTCTTC.

The chain carries TRBV10-3 and TRBJ2-7, with a possible D match to TRBD2 (6 bases). The germline gives CDR1 ENHRY, CDR2 SYGVKD. The CDR3 sequence is 14 residues long. Trimming left V 10 bases short and J 5 bases short, with 21 bases between. The chain's CDR3 is CATTGRRGTDEQYF. The CDR3 region has the DNA TGTGCCACCACGGGCAGGCGGGGTACGGACGAGCAGTACTTC.

This clonotype was counted between two and nine times. V gene TRBV20-1 combines with J gene TRBJ1-6, with D possibly TRBD1 on 5 matching bases. Deletions cut 2 bases from V and 7 bases from J, with 18 bases between. Germline V gives CDR1 DFQATT, CDR2 SNEGSKA (reference sequence). The CDR3 spans 16 residues. This CDR3 is CSARNLGTEGNSPLHF. In DNA form, the CDR3 reads TGCAGTGCTAGAAATTTAGGGACTGAGGGGAATTCACCCCTCCACTTT.

The CDR3 sequence: CASSLWQREGGHRYAYF. In nucleotides, the CDR3 is TGTGCCAGCAGCTTATGGCAGCGGGAGGGCGGACACAGATACGCGTATTTT. This chain joins TRBV7-2 and TRBJ2-3, with 10 bases matching TRBD2. V was clipped by 2 bases and J by 14 bases; unmatched bases: 19. The V gene's germline CDR1 is SGHTA and CDR2 FQGNSA. The CDR3 spans 17 residues. The variable domain in full, completed from reference TRBV7-2 and TRBJ2-3, reads GAGVSQSPSNKVTEKGKDVELRCDPISGHTALYWYRQSLGQGLEFLIYFQGNSAPDKSGLPSDRFSAERTGGSVSTLTIQRTQQEDSAVYLCASSLWQREGGHRYAYFGPGTRLTVL.

This clonotype was seen a handful of times. The genes are TRBV20-1 and TRBJ2-4, with D tentatively TRBD1 or TRBD2 (5 bases each). Judging by the DNA end, TRBJ2-7 fits better; the J call may be wrong. CDR1 and CDR2 from the germline V gene are DFQATT and SNEGSKA (reference sequence). CDR3 size: 14 residues. For the CDR3, the DNA is TGCAGTGCTAGAGTCCTTGCAGGGACCCACGAGCAGTACTTC. This translates into CSARVLAGTHEQYF.

The V call is TRBV27, the J call TRBJ1-2, with D perhaps matching TRBD1 (6 bases). Germline V gene lookup returns CDR1 MNHEY and CDR2 SMNVEV (reference sequence). CDR3 length equals 16 residues. The V end was cut by 6 bases, the J end by 4 bases, with 21 bases between. CDR3 loop: CASSPGRGNGLYGYTF. The CDR3 DNA follows: TGTGCCAGCAGCCCCGGGAGGGGGAACGGACTCTATGGCTACACCTTC.

The chain carries TRBV7-9 and TRBJ2-2, with D perhaps matching TRBD2 (6 bases). V was trimmed by 5 bases and J by 2 bases, leaving 18 bases between them. Germline lookup yields CDR1 SEHNR and CDR2 FQNEAQ (reference sequence). This CDR3 has 17 residues. The CDR3 DNA is TGTGCCAGCAGCCCGCTTAGCGGCGGGATAAACACCGGGGAGCTGTTTTTT. As protein: CASSPLSGGINTGELFF.

The sample holds a few counts of this clonotype. The chain recombines TRBV12-3 or TRBV12-4 with TRBJ2-1; the D gene is possibly TRBD1 (6 bases). Trimming left V 3 bases short and J 3 bases short, with 12 bases between. The CDR3 consists of 15 residues. The CDR3, as DNA: TGTGCCAGCAGTTTCATTAGGACAGACTACAATGAGCAGTTCTTC. It translates to CASSFIRTDYNEQFF.

The V call is TRBV12-3 or TRBV12-4, the J call TRBJ2-7; 13 nucleotides agree with TRBD2. CDR3 length equals 16 residues. Trimming removed 3 bases from V and 4 bases from J; junction bases left unmatched: 6. The DNA for the CDR3 is TGTGCCAGCAGTTTGGGACTAGCGGGGAACAGTTACGAGCAGTACTTC. Translating it yields CASSLGLAGNSYEQYF.

The chain couples TRBV7-9 to TRBJ2-5; no clear D gene. Trimming shortened V by 2 bases and J by 10 bases, and 11 bases separated the two germline ends. Germline assignment: CDR1 SEHNR and CDR2 FQNEAQ (reference sequence). There are 12 residues in the CDR3. In DNA, the CDR3 is TGTGCCAGCAGCTTACGGACCGACTTCCAGTACTTC. The encoded protein is CASSLRTDFQYF.